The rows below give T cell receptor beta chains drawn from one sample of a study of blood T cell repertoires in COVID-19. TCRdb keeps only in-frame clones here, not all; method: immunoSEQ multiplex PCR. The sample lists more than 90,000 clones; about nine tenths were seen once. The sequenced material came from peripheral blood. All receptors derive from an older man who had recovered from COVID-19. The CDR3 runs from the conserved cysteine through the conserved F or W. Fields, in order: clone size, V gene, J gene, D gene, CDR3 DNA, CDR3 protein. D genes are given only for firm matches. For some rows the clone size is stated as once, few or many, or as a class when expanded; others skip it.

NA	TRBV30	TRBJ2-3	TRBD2	TGTGCCTGGACGGGACTAGGTCCGCAGTATTTT	CAWTGLGPQYF
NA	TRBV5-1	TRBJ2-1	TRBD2	TGCGCCAGCAGCTTGGGGGGCGCGGGAGGGGCGGATGAGCAGTTCTTC	CASSLGGAGGADEQFF
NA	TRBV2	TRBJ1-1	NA	TGTGCCAGCAGTGAGCTGGGGCCCACTGAAGCTTTCTTT	CASSELGPTEAFF
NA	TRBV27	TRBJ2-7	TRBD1	TGTGCCAGTAGGGACAGGGTCCTCGAGCAGTACTTC	CASRDRVLEQYF
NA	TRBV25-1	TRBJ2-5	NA	TGTGCCAGCAGTGACCTCACCCGACGGGGAGAGACCCAGTACTTC	CASSDLTRRGETQYF
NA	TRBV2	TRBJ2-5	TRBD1	TGTGCCAGCAGTTACGACAGGGGGATGGTTAAGACCCAGTACTTC	CASSYDRGMVKTQYF
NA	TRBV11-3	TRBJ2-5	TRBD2	TGTGCCAGCAGCTTGAGTGGGAGTAGCGGGGGGCCTGAGACCCAGTACTTC	CASSLSGSSGGPETQYF
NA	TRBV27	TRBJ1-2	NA	TGTGCCAGCAGTTTAGCTCGGCTTCCGACACAATACTATGGCTACACCTTC	CASSLARLPTQYYGYTF
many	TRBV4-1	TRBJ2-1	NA	TGCGCCAGCAGCCAACCCGTCTCAGGCCATGAGCAGTTCTTC	CASSQPVSGHEQFF
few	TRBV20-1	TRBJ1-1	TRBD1	TGCAGTGCCAGTAGAGACAGGGGGCTTGAGGAAGCTTTCTTT	CSASRDRGLEEAFF
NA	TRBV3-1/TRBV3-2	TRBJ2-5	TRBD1	TGTGCCAGCAGCCAAGGGGACAGGGCTACCCAGTACTTC	CASSQGDRATQYF
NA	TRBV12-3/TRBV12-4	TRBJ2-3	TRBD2	TGTGCCAGCAGTCGTGCTAGCGGGAGGGCGCAGTATTTT	CASSRASGRAQYF
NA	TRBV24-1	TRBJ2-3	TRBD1	TGTGCCACCAGTGATTCAGCCACAGGGGCGGCTAGCACAGATACGCAGTATTTT	CATSDSATGAASTDTQYF
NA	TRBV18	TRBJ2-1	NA	TGTGCCAGCTCACGGGCCCCCAATGAGCAGTTCTTC	CASSRAPNEQFF
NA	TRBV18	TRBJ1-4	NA	TGTGCCAGCTCATTATCCGGCCAGGCTGCAACTAATGAAAAACTGTTTTTT	CASSLSGQAATNEKLFF
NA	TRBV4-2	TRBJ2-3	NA	TGTGCCAGCAGCCAAGTCTCAGATACGCAGTATTTT	CASSQVSDTQYF
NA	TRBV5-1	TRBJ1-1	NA	TGCGCCAGCAGCGCCTCGGGGGACGGCACTGAAGCTTTCTTT	CASSASGDGTEAFF
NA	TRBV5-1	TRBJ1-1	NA	TGCGCCAGCAGCTGGGGAGACTCCTTCGAAGCTTTCTTT	CASSWGDSFEAFF
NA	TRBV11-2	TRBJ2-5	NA	TGTGCCAGCAGCTTAGGCCTAGCTTCCGGGACCCAGTACTTC	CASSLGLASGTQYF
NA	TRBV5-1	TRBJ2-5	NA	TGCGCCAGCAGCGCCACACAGATCCAAGAGACCCAGTACTTC	CASSATQIQETQYF
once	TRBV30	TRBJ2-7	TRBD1	TGTGCCGCACAGGATAGGACAGGGTCGAGTGAGCAGTACTTC	CAAQDRTGSSEQYF
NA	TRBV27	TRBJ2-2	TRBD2	TGTGCCAGCGTGATGAATCGGCGGGGGACCGGGGAGCTGTTTTTT	CASVMNRRGTGELFF
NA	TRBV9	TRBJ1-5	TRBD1	TGTGCCAGCAGCGGGGGACAGGGCAGCAATCAGCCCCAGCATTTT	CASSGGQGSNQPQHF
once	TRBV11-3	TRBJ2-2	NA	TGTGCCAGCAGCTTAGTGGGGGGGAACACCGGGGAGCTGTTTTTT	CASSLVGGNTGELFF
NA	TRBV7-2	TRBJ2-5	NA	TGTGCCAGCAGCTTAGAGGTAGCAGAAGAGACCCAGTACTTC	CASSLEVAEETQYF
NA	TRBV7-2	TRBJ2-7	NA	TGTGCCAGCAGCGCCATCGGGAGCTACGAGCAGTACTTC	CASSAIGSYEQYF
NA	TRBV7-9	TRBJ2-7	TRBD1	TGTGCCAGCAGCCTTTTCCGTAGGGACAGCGACGAGCAGTACTTC	CASSLFRRDSDEQYF
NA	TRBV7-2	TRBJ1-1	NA	TGTGCCAGCAGCTTAGGGCCGGGGAGGGACACTGAAGCTTTCTTT	CASSLGPGRDTEAFF
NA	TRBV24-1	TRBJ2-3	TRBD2	TGTGCCACCAGTGATTCCATCATAGCGGGAGCCCCAGATACGCAGTATTTT	CATSDSIIAGAPDTQYF
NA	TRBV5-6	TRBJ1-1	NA	TGTGCCAGCAGCTTGTCTCGGGACACTGAAGCTTTCTTT	CASSLSRDTEAFF
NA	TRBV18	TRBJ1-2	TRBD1	TGTGCCAGCTCACCACCCTCGACAGGGGGGACTAATGGCTACACCTTC	CASSPPSTGGTNGYTF
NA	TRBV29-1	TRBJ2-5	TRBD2	TGCAGCGGTGGGACTAGCGGGCCTAACCAAGAGACCCAGTACTTC	CSGGTSGPNQETQYF
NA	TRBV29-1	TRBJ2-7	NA	TGCAGCGTCGCGCCGGGACACCTCTACGAGCAGTACTTC	CSVAPGHLYEQYF
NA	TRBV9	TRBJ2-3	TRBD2	TGTGCCAGCAGCGTACAGGGAGCGGGGCTAGCAGATACGCAGTATTTT	CASSVQGAGLADTQYF
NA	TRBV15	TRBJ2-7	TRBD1	TGTGCCACCAGCAGAACTACCGGGACAGCCTACGAGCAGTACTTC	CATSRTTGTAYEQYF
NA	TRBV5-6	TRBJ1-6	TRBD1	TGTGCCAGCAGCTTGGGGGACAGGGGGAATTCACCCCTCCACTTT	CASSLGDRGNSPLHF
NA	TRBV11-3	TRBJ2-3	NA	TGTGCCAGCAGCTCTGGACACACTAGCACAGATACGCAGTATTTT	CASSSGHTSTDTQYF
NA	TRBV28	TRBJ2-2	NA	TGTGCCAGCGGGGGCCTAAACACCGGGGAGCTGTTTTTT	CASGGLNTGELFF
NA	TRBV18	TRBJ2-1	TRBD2	TGTGCCAGCTCACCACGACGGCGGGGGGAGGGCAATGAGCAGTTCTTC	CASSPRRRGEGNEQFF
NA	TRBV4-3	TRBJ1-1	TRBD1	TGCGCCAGCAGCCAAGACATGCCTGGGGGGACAGGGGCGAACACTGAAGCTTTCTTT	CASSQDMPGGTGANTEAFF
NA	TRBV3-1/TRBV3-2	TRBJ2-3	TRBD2	TGTGCCAGCAGCCAAGAACAGACTAGCGGGGGGGGTACAGATACGCAGTATTTT	CASSQEQTSGGGTDTQYF
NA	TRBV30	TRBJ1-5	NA	TGTGCCTGGACCGGCCAGGGCGATCAGCCCCAGCATTTT	CAWTGQGDQPQHF
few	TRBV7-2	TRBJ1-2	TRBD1	TGTGCCAGCAGCTCAGGACAGGGGTATGGCTACACCTTC	CASSSGQGYGYTF
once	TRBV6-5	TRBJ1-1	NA	TGTGCCAGCAGTAGCGGGGGCGATAGAGGTGAAGCTTTCTTT	CASSSGGDRGEAFF
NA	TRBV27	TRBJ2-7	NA	TGTGCCAGCACGCGGGGACTGCTTTACGAGCAGTACTTC	CASTRGLLYEQYF
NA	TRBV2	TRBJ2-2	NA	TGTGCCAGCTTTGAGGAAAACCCCACCGGGGAGCTGTTTTTT	CASFEENPTGELFF
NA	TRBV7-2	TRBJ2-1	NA	TGTGCCAGCAGCTTAGAACTCCCCCATGAGCAGTTCTTC	CASSLELPHEQFF
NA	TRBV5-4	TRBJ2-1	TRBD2	TGTGCCAGCAGCTTCGCTAGCGGGACCTACAATGAGCAGTTCTTC	CASSFASGTYNEQFF
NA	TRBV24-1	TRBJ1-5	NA	TGTGCCACTAGGGGAGGAGGTAGCAATCAGCCCCAGCATTTT	CATRGGGSNQPQHF
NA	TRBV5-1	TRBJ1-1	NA	TGCGCCAGCAGCTTCAGGCCCCTGGGGGGGAACACTGAAGCTTTCTTT	CASSFRPLGGNTEAFF
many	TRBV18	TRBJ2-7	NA	TGTGCCAGCTCACGAGGGACAAGGGACTACGAGCAGTACTTC	CASSRGTRDYEQYF
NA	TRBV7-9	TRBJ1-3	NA	TGTGCCAGCAGCCCTCGGGACTCTGGAAACACCATATATTTT	CASSPRDSGNTIYF
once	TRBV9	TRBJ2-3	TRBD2	TGTGCCAGCAGCGTAGGCCCCCCGGCGGGGGGCACAGATACGCAGTATTTT	CASSVGPPAGGTDTQYF
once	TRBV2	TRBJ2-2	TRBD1	TGTGCCAGCAGTCTGGACAGGGGGGTCGGGGAGCTGTTTTTT	CASSLDRGVGELFF
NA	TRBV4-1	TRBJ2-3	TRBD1	TGCGCCAGCAGCCAGGGACCAGGGGGCGCAGATACGCAGTATTTT	CASSQGPGGADTQYF
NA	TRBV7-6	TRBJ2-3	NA	TGTGCCAGCAGCTTATCCAGCGAACCTCTCACAGATACGCAGTATTTT	CASSLSSEPLTDTQYF
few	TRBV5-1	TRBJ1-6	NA	TGCGCCAGCACCCCGGGACTCCCTAATTCACCCCTCCACTTT	CASTPGLPNSPLHF
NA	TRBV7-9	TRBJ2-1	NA	TGTGCCAGCAGCGTCGACGGGATGAGTATCAGTGAGCAGTTCTTC	CASSVDGMSISEQFF
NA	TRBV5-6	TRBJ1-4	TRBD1	TGTGCCAGCAGCTCGGGACAGTGGGGTGAAAAACTGTTTTTT	CASSSGQWGEKLFF
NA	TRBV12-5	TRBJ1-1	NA	TGTGCTAGTGGTCTTTCAGGTTCCGCTGAAGCTTTCTTT	CASGLSGSAEAFF